This record covers a single T cell receptor beta chain. This receptor's antigen is unknown. The species here is mouse, which means the gene names and germline sequences are mouse ones. The read ends 1 residue early relative to the CDR3; the germline J gene fills the gap. After removal of 5 bases from V and 3 bases from J, the junction retains 2 bases not matched to a gene. The germline V gene (reference sequence) provides CDR1 FNHDT and CDR2 SITEND. The CDR3 covers 13 residues, taking in both the cysteine and the phenylalanine. Of the CDR3's DNA, 36 bases were read; they are in frame from base 1. This sample was taken from a study of tissue T cells after allogeneic stem cell transplantation (dated by TCRdb to between 2021 and 2024). Context from the whole study: The study profiled TCR beta repertoires across many tissues from research autopsies of patients with and without GVHD, plus mouse models of GVHD. The human arm was conducted as a prospective observational study, and neither blinding nor randomization was performed.

The time point label corresponds to: mouse harvest day 14 after allogeneic transplant. Each mouse graft consisted of 10^7 T-cell-depleted bone marrow cells plus 10^6 splenic CD5+ T cells and was given by tail vein injection. Mouse GVHD was modeled in a major MHC-mismatch B6 (H2b) into BALB/c (H2d) model, with tissues profiled at day 7 or 14. On day 7 or 14 post-transplant, mouse tissues and retro-orbital blood were harvested with separate sterile tools for each animal, and livers were flushed beforehand. Before genomic DNA isolation with the DNeasy Blood & Tissue Kit, mouse tissues were minced using razor blades in buffered saline. The paper as a whole reports these results and caveats: The patient cohort was small and varied clinically, and sampling depth was recognized as a limitation. Not many T cell clones showed up in more than one patient, yet clustering based on motifs uncovered repertoire signatures that were shared across patients in a tissue-specific way. Within patients, how anatomically similar tissues were was a major factor shaping TCR repertoire composition, regardless of disease or transplant status. In both patients and mice, only a limited portion of the TCR repertoire detected in tissues was captured by blood and spleen T cells. The study did not establish which tissue TCRs were alloreactive or antigen-specific, and some clones may have been host cells that persisted.

Receptors were amplified or captured by the immunoSEQ multiplex PCR assay. TCRbeta CDR3 sequencing was done by Adaptive Biotechnologies at survey depth, reporting CDR3 sequences, V/J genes, productive frequency and template counts. Amplification of TCR beta CDR3 regions was performed from genomic DNA rather than from RNA. Concerning the study's data processing: Jensen-Shannon divergence was used to quantify pairwise repertoire overlap between tissues, with a value of 1 meaning complete divergence and a value of 0 meaning identical repertoires. Tissues were clustered by single-linkage agglomerative hierarchical clustering of pairwise JSD values and displayed as dendrograms. All patient samples were analyzed with GLIPH2 using simulation_depth 1000, kmer_min_depth 3 and cdr3_length_cutoff 8, and only groups containing more than two unique CDR3s were kept. In a standardized tissue-overlap score, Jaccard GLIPH-group overlap across patients was extrapolated to a standard repertoire size of 1000 clones. Linear mixed-effect models, with tissue included as a fixed effect and individual included as a random effect, were used to assess associations of diversity with clinical or experimental variables. TCRdb took over this immuneACCESS table, retaining in-frame rearrangements with V and J assigned. Such tables are incomplete; in checked studies, under half of the missing clones stem from an unresolved V gene, and the remainder is unexplained. V, J and clone size are those of that table, while D and trimming were read from the DNA. In this sample the table shows some 6,000 clones, around 48% of which occur a single time. Jointly, the top ten make up 39% of the sample.

The sequence is built from TRBV19 and TRBJ2-3; 8 bases in the middle match TRBD1. Input material: gut tissue. This clonotype originated in a female BALB/c mouse given C57BL/6 T cells with graft-versus-host disease after an allogeneic hematopoietic cell transplant. The covered CDR3 bases are TGTGCCAGCAGAGACAGGGGAGCAGAAACGCTGTAT. The encoded protein is CASRDRGAETLY. The full CDR3 sequence reads CASRDRGAETLYF.